This passage covers 26 T cell receptor beta chains from one sample sequenced in a study of T cells in Graves' hyperthyroidism and ophthalmopathy. Amplified regions were TCR beta CDR3 sequences from RNA transcripts. The primer set for the first-round RT-PCR of the TCR CDR3 was HTBI. TCRdb recomputed calls from the multiplex PCR reads with MiXCR, one row per CDR3 protein. The table lists approximately 430,000 distinct CDR3 sequences, approximately 14% of them singletons. The sample comprised blood. The receptors derive from a woman between 18 and 29 years old with Graves' hyperthyroidism.

The chain employs TRBV3-1 and TRBJ2-2, with D uncertain. The V gene lost 4 bases and the J gene lost 8 bases, with 8 bases spanning the gap. The CDR3 is made up of 12 amino acids. In germline, CDR1 is LGHDT, CDR2 YNNKEL (reference sequence). The CDR3 spells CASSPVWGELFF. CDR3 nucleotides: TGTGCCAGCAGCCCCGTGTGGGGGGAGCTGTTTTTT.

This clonotype turned up a few times. This chain connects TRBV15 to TRBJ1-4; D call uncertain. V was clipped by 2 bases and J by 1 base, with 8 bases between them. CDR1 LNHNV and CDR2 YYDKDF come from the germline V gene (reference sequence). The CDR3 has 15 residues. The CDR3 region is CATSRSKGTNEKLFF. CDR3 DNA sequence: TGTGCCACCAGCAGAAGCAAGGGAACTAATGAAAAACTGTTTTTT.

The chain carries TRBV7-2 and TRBJ2-7; 9 bases align to TRBD2. Per germline, CDR1 SGHTA and CDR2 FQGNSA. J gave up 4 bases and V 2 bases, and 12 bases lay outside the gene matches. The CDR3 is 17 residues long. The CDR3 region has the DNA TGTGCCAGCAGCTTATCTCTCGGGCTAGCGGGATTTTACGAGCAGTACTTC. Its protein is CASSLSLGLAGFYEQYF.

The sample holds many counts of this clonotype. The chain recombines TRBV6-1 with TRBJ1-1, with TRBD1 matching over 8 bases. The germline V gene has CDR1 MNHNS and CDR2 SASEGT. This CDR3 has 13 amino acids. With 7 bases clipped from V and 1 base from J, the junction kept 2 bases outside the gene matches. The CDR3 DNA is TGTGCCAGCACTGACAGGGGGAACACTGAAGCTTTCTTT. As protein: CASTDRGNTEAFF.

The rearrangement links TRBV27 to TRBJ2-2; D is unresolved. This CDR3 comprises 14 residues. Trimming took 0 bases from V and 4 from J, leaving 6 bases between them. Germline V gene data show CDR1 as MNHEY and CDR2 as SMNVEV (reference sequence). CDR3 coding DNA: TGTGCCAGCAGTTTATCGAGGAGCACCGGGGAGCTGTTTTTT. Translating gives CASSLSRSTGELFF.

This clonotype was counted at least ten times. This CDR3 reads CSARDPFAGGTGELFF. The CDR3, as DNA: TGCAGTGCTAGAGATCCTTTCGCTGGGGGCACCGGGGAGCTGTTTTTT. The chain has TRBV20-1 and TRBJ2-2; D tentatively fits TRBD1 or TRBD2 (5 bases each). The CDR3 is made up of 16 amino acids. Trimming removed 0 bases at V and 4 bases at J, with 15 bases between. Germline CDR1 reads DFQATT; CDR2 reads SNEGSKA (reference sequence).

This clonotype was seen a handful of times. The chain couples TRBV5-1 to TRBJ1-1; 7 bases are shared with TRBD1. The CDR3 sequence is 16 residues long. Germline V gene sequence: CDR1 SGHRS, CDR2 YFSETQ. V dropped 6 bases and J dropped 1; count of bases not matched to a gene: 12. This CDR3 is CASKRGSGQQNTEAFF. In nucleotides, the CDR3 is TGCGCCAGCAAAAGAGGGTCGGGACAGCAGAACACTGAAGCTTTCTTT.

This clonotype was counted ten times or more. The rearrangement joins TRBV6-1 to TRBJ2-3; D remains ambiguous. The CDR3 length is 13 residues. Trimming took off 7 bases at V and 2 bases at J, with 10 bases between the two ends. The germline CDR1 and CDR2 sequences are MNHNS and SASEGT. CDR3 loop: CASTPGYTDTQYF. The DNA for the CDR3 is TGTGCCAGCACCCCGGGTTACACAGATACGCAGTATTTT.

This clonotype was observed at least ten times. The genes are TRBV11-2 and TRBJ1-3; D remains ambiguous. Germline-derived CDR1 and CDR2 are SGHAT and FQNNGV. The V gene lost 8 bases and the J gene lost 1 base, with 18 bases spanning the gap. The CDR3 covers 16 residues. In DNA, the CDR3 is TGTGCCAGCCACTCCGGACGGCTCATTTCTGGAAACACCATATATTTT. Amino acid sequence: CASHSGRLISGNTIYF.

This clonotype was recorded at least ten times. The rearrangement joins TRBV2 to TRBJ2-1; TRBD2 matches 7 bases. CDR1 is SNHLY and CDR2 is FYNNEI in the germline V gene. V trimming: 4 bases; J trimming: 0 bases; junction bases outside the gene matches: 6. The CDR3 is 16 amino acids. DNA of the CDR3: TGTGCCAGCAGTGGGCGGATAGCGGGCTCCTACAATGAGCAGTTCTTC. It yields the protein CASSGRIAGSYNEQFF. Supplemented by reference TRBV2 and TRBJ2-1, the full variable domain reads EPEVTQTPSHQVTQMGQEVILRCVPISNHLYFYWYRQILGQKVEFLVSFYNNEISEKSEIFDDQFSVERPDGSNFTLKIRSTKLEDSAMYFCASSGRIAGSYNEQFFGPGTRLTVL.

This clonotype has a count of ten or more. CDR3 sequence reads: CASSPGTGVRSTTDTQYF. The CDR3 DNA sequence: TGTGCCAGCAGTCCAGGGACTGGCGTACGTTCGACCACAGATACGCAGTATTTT. The rearrangement links TRBV6-1 to TRBJ2-3; TRBD2 might be the D (6 bases). The V gene lost 5 bases and the J gene lost 2 bases, with 23 bases spanning the gap. Per germline, CDR1 MNHNS and CDR2 SASEGT. This CDR3 is built from 18 residues.

This clonotype was counted many times. The chain employs TRBV12-3 or TRBV12-4 and TRBJ2-2; D call uncertain. V was trimmed by 2 bases and J by 6 bases, leaving 4 bases between them. CDR3 length equals 12 residues. CDR3 DNA: TGTGCCAGCAGTTTACGAGCCGGGGAGCTGTTTTTT. It yields the protein CASSLRAGELFF.

This clonotype was seen ten or more times. CDR3 protein: CASSSPGLGAETQYF. The CDR3 bases are TGTGCCAGCAGTTCCCCGGGACTAGGGGCAGAGACCCAGTACTTC. This chain uses TRBV6-1 with TRBJ2-5; 8 bases map to TRBD2. Germline V CDR1 and CDR2: MNHNS, SASEGT. V trimming: 5 bases; J trimming: 4 bases; junction bases outside the gene matches: 9. CDR3 length equals 15 residues.

This clonotype has just a few counts. V is TRBV5-1 and J is TRBJ2-5, with D possibly matching TRBD1 (7 bases). The CDR3 length is 13 residues. The germline V gene encodes CDR1 SGHRS and CDR2 YFSETQ. Trimming stripped 4 bases from V and 5 bases from J, with 12 bases between. The CDR3 nucleotides read TGCGCCAGCAGCGCGGGACAGCTGGAGACCCAGTACTTC. It encodes CASSAGQLETQYF.

This clonotype was detected many times. This chain joins TRBV29-1 and TRBJ2-1, with 9 bases aligning to TRBD1. Germline lookup yields CDR1 SQVTM and CDR2 ANQGSEA. The CDR3 runs 15 residues. V lost 6 bases to trimming and J lost 8 bases; unmatched junction nucleotides: 14. The CDR3 region has the DNA TGCAGCGTGCGCCCTTGGACAGGGGACGTAGATGAGCAGTTCTTC. As protein: CSVRPWTGDVDEQFF.

This clonotype came up a few times. The V and J genes are TRBV5-4 and TRBJ2-2; D ambiguous. CDR3 length: 16 amino acids. Germline lookup yields CDR1 SGHNT and CDR2 YYREEE (reference sequence). Trimming took 1 base from V and 6 from J, leaving 16 bases between them. CDR3 nucleotide sequence: TGTGCCAGCAGCTTGTGGCCTAGGTCTTTGGCCGGGGAGCTGTTTTTT. Encoded protein: CASSLWPRSLAGELFF. Full variable domain (outside the CDR3, taken from reference TRBV5-4 and TRBJ2-2): ETGVTQSPTHLIKTRGQQVTLRCSSQSGHNTVSWYQQALGQGPQFIFQYYREEENGRGNFPPRFSGLQFPNYSSELNVNALELDDSALYLCASSLWPRSLAGELFFGEGSRLTVL.

This clonotype was seen at least ten times. The chain uses TRBV20-1 and TRBJ2-1, with D perhaps TRBD1 (8 bases). There are 15 residues in the CDR3. Trimming removed 3 bases at V and 10 bases at J, with 22 bases between. Looked up from germline, CDR1 is DFQATT and CDR2 is SNEGSKA (reference sequence). CDR3 protein: CSASEQGGRWWEQFF. The CDR3 nucleotides are TGCAGTGCTAGCGAACAGGGGGGGCGGTGGTGGGAGCAGTTCTTC.

Concerning this clonotype: This clone may be a read error of a much larger clone one base away. The V and J genes are TRBV12-3 or TRBV12-4 and TRBJ1-5; D perhaps matches TRBD1 (6 bases). V was clipped by 6 bases and J by 6 bases, with 18 bases between them. This CDR3 comprises 15 residues. Written as DNA, the CDR3 is TGTGCCAGCAGCTCCGGACGGGGGCAGTTTCAGCCCCAGCATTTT. The encoded protein is CASSSGRGQFQPQHF.

This clonotype was counted ten times or more. V is TRBV3-1 and J is TRBJ2-7; TRBD2 might be the D (5 bases). Germline CDR1 is LGHDT and CDR2 is YNNKEL (reference sequence). CDR3 size: 15 residues. The V gene lost 1 base and the J gene lost 5 bases, with 15 bases spanning the gap. CDR3 sequence reads: CASSQGGLIGHEQYF. DNA of the CDR3: TGTGCCAGCAGCCAAGGAGGGCTAATTGGACACGAGCAGTACTTC.

About this clonotype: A much larger clone lies one base from this, so it may be a read error. In this CDR3 the conserved last residue, phenylalanine or tryptophan, is missing, so a read error is likely. The rearrangement links TRBV20-1 to TRBJ2-7; the match to TRBD2 covers 13 bases. The germline V gene has CDR1 DFQATT and CDR2 SNEGSKA (reference sequence). The J segment lost 7 bases and the V segment lost 3 bases, leaving 12 bases of the junction unmatched. The CDR3 contains 16 residues. In DNA form, the CDR3 reads TGCAGTGCTAGGATACTAGCGGGAGGGCCGGGTGGGGAGCAGTACCTC. Translation: CSARILAGGPGGEQYL.

This clonotype occurred many times. The genes are TRBV9 and TRBJ2-3; D is perhaps TRBD1 or TRBD2 (5 bases each). The germline CDR1 and CDR2 sequences are SGDLS and YYNGEE. The V and J ends lost 3 bases and 2 bases respectively, with 19 bases between them. The CDR3 is 17 amino acids. CDR3 protein: CASSARGGTGDTDTQYF. For the CDR3, the DNA is TGTGCCAGCAGCGCCCGGGGCGGAACAGGCGACACAGATACGCAGTATTTT.

This clonotype was recorded many times. The genes are TRBV7-9 and TRBJ2-5, with D possibly being TRBD1 or TRBD2 (5 bases each). Per the germline V gene, CDR1 is SEHNR and CDR2 is FQNEAQ (reference sequence). Trimming left V 1 base short and J 3 bases short, with 15 bases between. CDR3 size: 16 residues. The CDR3 nucleotides read TGTGCCAGCAGCTTAGGTGCCTTATGGGGGAAAGAGACCCAGTACTTC. It specifies CASSLGALWGKETQYF.

This clonotype was counted ten times or more. This chain uses TRBV7-6 with TRBJ2-1; no firm D call. The V and J ends lost 1 base and 6 bases respectively, with 7 bases between them. CDR1 is SGHVS and CDR2 is FNYEAQ in the germline V gene. The CDR3 runs to 13 residues. CDR3 amino acids: CASSLGRPNEQFF. CDR3 DNA sequence: TGTGCCAGCAGCTTAGGTCGGCCCAATGAGCAGTTCTTC.

The rearrangement uses TRBV10-3 and TRBJ2-1, with 8 bases identical to TRBD1. Germline-derived CDR1 and CDR2 are ENHRY and SYGVKD. This CDR3 is 18 amino acids long. V shed 0 bases and J 5 bases; nucleotides not matched to a gene: 12. CDR3 region: CAISESNPSGQVNNEQFF. DNA of the CDR3: TGTGCCATCAGTGAGTCGAACCCGTCGGGACAGGTTAACAATGAGCAGTTCTTC.

The CDR3 reads CASSSTGDGKTQYF. The CDR3 DNA follows: TGTGCCAGCAGCTCGACAGGGGACGGAAAGACCCAGTACTTC. The chain employs TRBV7-6 and TRBJ2-5; 8 nucleotides agree with TRBD1. The V gene's germline CDR1 is SGHVS and CDR2 FNYEAQ. The CDR3 consists of 14 residues. J gave up 6 bases and V 4 bases, and 7 bases lay outside the gene matches.

Many counts were recorded for this clonotype. V gene TRBV20-1 combines with J gene TRBJ2-3, with D maybe TRBD2 (5 bases). Germline-derived CDR1 and CDR2 are DFQATT and SNEGSKA (reference sequence). CDR3 length equals 12 residues. V lost 5 bases to trimming and J lost 4 bases, with 10 bases between them. CDR3: CSAVWRADTQYF. The CDR3 DNA reads TGCAGTGCTGTCTGGCGGGCAGATACGCAGTATTTT.